The following is a T cell receptor beta chain sequence with its context. Its target antigen remains unknown. Base qualities are missing; no much larger clone stands one base away. Patients with a history of autoimmune disease or receiving systemic immunosuppression were excluded from the trial. Peripheral blood for TCR sequencing was drawn from every dose cohort at baseline, at cycle 4 day 1 and at cycle 7 day 1. Samples were obtained from an open-label, multicenter, first-in-human phase I dose-escalation trial of ivuxolimab. Adults with locally advanced or metastatic head and neck squamous cell, hepatocellular, melanoma or renal cell carcinoma were enrolled in the trial. Before TCR sequencing, CD4+ T cells and CD8+ T cells from peripheral blood were sorted into separate populations. CDR1 and CDR2, looked up from the germline V gene (reference sequence), are SEHNR and FQNEAQ. The V end gives up 4 bases and the J end 6 bases, leaving 6 bases in the junction not matched to a gene. From cysteine to phenylalanine, the CDR3 is 15 amino acids long. The read is trimmed to its CDR3 DNA, 45 bases read in frame from base 1.

Genomic DNA was extracted from sorted cells for sequencing of the TCRbeta CDR3 region. The immunoSEQ Assay was used for sequencing of TCRbeta CDR3 regions. TCRdb provides this immuneACCESS table in a form limited to in-frame rearrangements. Some clones are lacking; in checked studies, under half of them reflect an unresolved V gene, and why the rest are absent is not known. Within this sample are about 31,000 clones, with roughly 83% of them counted one time only. 15% of the sample is taken by the ten largest. The data were obtained in a study of OX40 agonist ivuxolimab in advanced cancers. About the investigation overall: Ivuxolimab, which targeted the costimulatory receptor OX40 (CD134), was an agonistic, fully human IgG2 monoclonal antibody. Intravenous ivuxolimab was administered to patients every 2 weeks at six dose levels: 0.01, 0.1, 0.3, 1.5, 3 and 10 mg/kg. Of the roughly 51 patients in dose escalation, about 20 had hepatocellular carcinoma, some 15 had melanoma, 9 had renal cell carcinoma and 9 had head and neck cancer. The dose-escalation cohort was 82.7% male with a mean age of around 62 years, ranging from about 23 to 85. Prior anti-PD-1, anti-PD-L1 or anti-CTLA-4 therapy was permitted, and 40% of dose-escalation patients had received checkpoint inhibitors. Three dose-escalation patients achieved partial responses, one with hepatocellular carcinoma and two with cutaneous melanoma. Peripheral TCRbeta sequencing aimed to test whether ivuxolimab altered TCR sequence diversity and caused clonal T-cell expansion. The monotherapy dose-escalation portion (N = 52 patients) of the phase I ivuxolimab trial is reported in the paper.

What the work shows at the level of the full study, not this receptor alone: Low levels of normalized T-cell clonal expansion were also seen in some patients who did not respond. On average, CD8+ T cells showed more expanded clones than CD4+ T cells after ivuxolimab. The antigen specificity of the clonally expanded peripheral T cells was not determined. In the 0.1-3.0 mg/kg groups, partial responders were among the patients with the lowest normalized peripheral clonal expansion, particularly in CD8+ T cells. At doses of 0.1 to 3.0 mg/kg, clonal expansion of both CD4+ and CD8+ T cells in blood was seen between baseline and week 6.

The source of this sequence is an adult with an advanced solid tumor such as melanoma, head and neck, liver or kidney cancer. The specimen comprised CD4+ or CD8+ T cells sorted from blood, sampled in a trial of the OX40 agonist ivuxolimab. The chain is made from TRBV7-9 and TRBJ2-1; TRBD1 aligns with 10 central bases. The sequence in DNA is TGTGCCAGCAGCTCTTTCCGGGACAGGGGCAATGAGCAGTTCTTC. Its coded protein is CASSSFRDRGNEQFF.